Sequencing of this TCR beta chain was carried out in a study of identical twins. Study results and caveats: A cross-sectional statistical analysis, not follow-up of the same donors, supported the conclusions. Alpha sequences that were out-of-frame and twin-shared showed an excess of low generation probability.

CDR3 length: 16 residues. Trimming took off 4 bases at V and 8 bases at J, with 21 bases between the two ends. The germline V gene encodes CDR1 SEHNR and CDR2 FQNEAQ (reference sequence). This clonotype showed up just a few times. As yet, its antigen is unknown. Each CDR3 protein is one row after TCRdb ran MiXCR on the 5' RACE reads. The sample contains 1.5 million to 2 million distinct CDR3 sequences, around a third of which appear only once. V is TRBV7-9 and J is TRBJ2-1, with a tentative D call TRBD2 (6 bases). Sequencing was carried out using cord blood. The receptor was isolated from a newborn girl in good health. The CDR3 nucleotides are TGTGCCAGCAGCTCTATAGCGGCCCCGGAAGGGCATGAGCAGTTCTTC. It translates to CASSSIAAPEGHEQFF.